This paragraph covers one T cell receptor beta chain sequence. The sample belongs to a study of cytomegalovirus exposure and HLA in healthy donors. Amplification used 60 Vbeta primers and 13 Jbeta primers. Measured with immunoSEQ multiplex PCR; TCRdb has only the in-frame clones, and not every one. This sample yields 100,000 to 150,000 clones, of which about 81% are seen a single time; approximately 1.8% belongs to the top ten. The specimen was PBMCs. This receptor was identified in a man aged 35-49 years in good health and CMV-seronegative.

Here the CDR3 reads CASSPRGTGDYGEQFF. The CDR3 DNA reads TGTGCCAGCTCACCGCGAGGGACAGGGGATTACGGTGAGCAGTTCTTC. The chain links TRBV18 to TRBJ2-1, with 10 bases that match TRBD1. Germline V CDR1 and CDR2: KGHSH, LQKENI. This CDR3 comprises 16 residues. V trimming: 3 bases; J trimming: 9 bases; junction bases outside the gene matches: 11.